This entry concerns a single T cell receptor beta chain. Its target antigen remains unknown. The sample holds no much larger clone one base away, and base qualities are not on file. This sample stems from a study of blood T cell repertoires in COVID-19 (dated by TCRdb to about 2020). In the study overall: Samples from collaborators originated in the United States, Italy and Spain and spanned both the acute and convalescent phases of COVID-19. The material from the prospective study consisted of cDNA or gDNA derived from T cells, B-cell-depleted T cells, or PBMCs. The sample metadata nearly always contained a de-identified subject ID, COVID-19 status, age in years and sex. The repertoires were released in a freely available public database intended as a resource for research on the immune response to SARS-CoV-2. Where HLA class I and class II types were available, the types were taken from metadata supplied by the sample provider, not from assay-based typing. Samples were obtained from the ongoing ImmuneRACE study (first 160 participants) and from over a thousand subjects provided by 6 global collaborators. Subjects who had been exposed to COVID-19, were actively infected with it, or had recovered from it provided the deeply sampled blood TCRbeta repertoires that made up the dataset.

TCRbeta CDR3 regions were amplified from genomic DNA using the immunoSEQ Assay, a bias-controlled multiplex PCR. The paper's processing steps were these. The number of nucleated cells in each sample was estimated from the amplification of reference gene primers within the assay. To quantify the absolute abundance of each unique TCRbeta CDR3 rearrangement, sequence reads were collapsed and filtered. For each sample, productive Simpson clonality was calculated by taking the square root of Simpson's diversity index across productive rearrangements. Sourced from immuneACCESS, this table was stored by TCRdb with only in-frame sequences that have V and J called. A share of the clones is absent; for the studies checked, an unresolved V gene accounts for under half, and the remainder has no known explanation. The V and J calls and the clone size are those of that table, but D and trimming were determined from the DNA. The sample table shows 250,000 to 300,000 clones, and around 82% are seen once. About 5.7% of the sample is held by the ten biggest clonotypes.

Each collaborating institution followed its own protocols to collect whole blood in K2EDTA tubes. For TCRbeta analysis, collaborator samples were shipped as frozen whole blood, as isolated PBMCs, or as DNA extracted from either sample type. The paper as a whole reports these results and caveats: The quantity of clinical and demographic metadata differed by source and by participant and was supplied without curation.

V is cut by 3 bases and J by 2 bases, and the space between the germline ends is 14 bases. The CDR3 covers 15 residues, taking in both the cysteine and the phenylalanine. Only the CDR3 region is kept as DNA, spanning 45 bases read in frame from base 1. The germline V gene (reference sequence) sets CDR1 to GTSNPN and CDR2 to SVGIG. The chain is assembled from TRBV30 and TRBJ1-3, and TRBD1 may be the D gene, going by 6 matching bases. The receptor comes from an older man with acute or convalescent COVID-19. The specimen sequenced was peripheral blood. The nucleotide sequence is TGTGCCTGGAGAAAGGATAACAGGGCTGGAAACACCATATATTTT. Translated, this gives CAWRKDNRAGNTIYF.